The rows below give T cell receptor beta chains drawn from one sample of a study of blood T cell repertoires in COVID-19. Sequencing used immunoSEQ multiplex PCR; TCRdb keeps in-frame clones, though not all of them. The sample carries 150,000 or so clones, around 85% recorded once. Sequencing input: peripheral blood. Source of these receptors: a woman in her 70s with acute or convalescent COVID-19. Both conserved end residues are part of each CDR3. The order of the fields is D gene, V gene, clone size, J gene, CDR3 protein, CDR3 DNA. The D gene is left open where the match is weak. Only some rows state a clone size, as once, few, many or a class for expanded clones.

NA	TRBV15	NA	TRBJ1-5	CATSRGGDSNQPQHF	TGTGCCACCAGCAGAGGGGGGGATAGCAATCAGCCCCAGCATTTT
NA	TRBV5-6	NA	TRBJ1-5	CASSLLQGSNQPQHF	TGTGCCAGCAGCTTGTTACAGGGTTCGAATCAGCCCCAGCATTTT
TRBD1	TRBV18	once	TRBJ2-1	CASSPADRTISYNEQFF	TGTGCCAGCTCACCTGCGGACAGGACGATCTCCTACAATGAGCAGTTCTTC
TRBD1	TRBV28	NA	TRBJ1-6	CASSLRGQGISPLHF	TGTGCCAGCAGTTTAAGGGGACAGGGGATTTCACCCCTCCACTTT
TRBD2	TRBV4-2	NA	TRBJ2-1	CASSQKLAGGVRSSYNEQFF	TGTGCCAGCAGCCAAAAACTAGCGGGGGGGGTGAGAAGCTCCTACAATGAGCAGTTCTTC
TRBD2	TRBV7-3	NA	TRBJ2-1	CASSLRGLRSSYNEQFF	TGTGCCAGCAGCCTTAGGGGACTACGGAGCTCCTACAATGAGCAGTTCTTC
NA	TRBV2	NA	TRBJ2-7	CASVPATGAREQYF	TGTGCCAGCGTACCGGCGACTGGCGCTCGCGAGCAGTACTTC
TRBD2	TRBV7-2	NA	TRBJ2-5	CASSLRASGGQETQYF	TGTGCCAGCAGCTTACGTGCTAGCGGGGGCCAAGAGACCCAGTACTTC
TRBD1	TRBV19	NA	TRBJ1-5	CASSTTGGASSNQPQHF	TGTGCCAGTAGTACCACAGGGGGCGCATCGAGCAATCAGCCCCAGCATTTT
NA	TRBV6-2/TRBV6-3	NA	TRBJ1-6	CASSLQGLSSPLHF	TGTGCCAGCAGTCTCCAGGGGCTGAGTTCACCCCTCCACTTT
TRBD1	TRBV6-1	NA	TRBJ1-1	CASSEGGTGGGRAFF	TGTGCCAGCAGTGAAGGGGGGACAGGGGGAGGGCGTGCTTTCTTT
TRBD1	TRBV2	NA	TRBJ1-6	CASQGTVSYNSPLHF	TGTGCCAGCCAGGGGACAGTCTCCTATAATTCACCCCTCCACTTT